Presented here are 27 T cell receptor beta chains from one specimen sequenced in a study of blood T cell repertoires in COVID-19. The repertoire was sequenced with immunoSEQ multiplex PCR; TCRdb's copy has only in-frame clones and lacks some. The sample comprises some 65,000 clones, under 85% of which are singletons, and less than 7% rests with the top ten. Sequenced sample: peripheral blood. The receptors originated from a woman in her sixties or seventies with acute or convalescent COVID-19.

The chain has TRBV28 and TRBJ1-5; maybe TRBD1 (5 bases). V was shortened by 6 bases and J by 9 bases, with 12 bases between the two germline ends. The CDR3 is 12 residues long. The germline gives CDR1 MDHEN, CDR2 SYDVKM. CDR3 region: CASSLGQGPQHF. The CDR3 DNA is TGTGCCAGCAGCCTTGGTCAGGGGCCCCAGCATTTT.

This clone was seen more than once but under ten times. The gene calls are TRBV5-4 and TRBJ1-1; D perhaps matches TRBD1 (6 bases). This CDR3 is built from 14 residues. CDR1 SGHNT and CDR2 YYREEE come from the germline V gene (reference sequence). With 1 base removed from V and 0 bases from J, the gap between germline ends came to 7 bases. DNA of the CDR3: TGTGCCAGCAGCTTGACAGGGTTGAACACTGAAGCTTTCTTT. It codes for CASSLTGLNTEAFF. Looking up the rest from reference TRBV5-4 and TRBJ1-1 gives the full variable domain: ETGVTQSPTHLIKTRGQQVTLRCSSQSGHNTVSWYQQALGQGPQFIFQYYREEENGRGNFPPRFSGLQFPNYSSELNVNALELDDSALYLCASSLTGLNTEAFFGQGTRLTVV.

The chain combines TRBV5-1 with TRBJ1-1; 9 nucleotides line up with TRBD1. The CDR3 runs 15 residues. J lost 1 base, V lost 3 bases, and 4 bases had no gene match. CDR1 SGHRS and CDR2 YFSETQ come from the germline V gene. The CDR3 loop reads CASSWSTGGNTEAFF. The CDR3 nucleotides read TGCGCCAGCAGCTGGTCGACAGGGGGGAACACTGAAGCTTTCTTT. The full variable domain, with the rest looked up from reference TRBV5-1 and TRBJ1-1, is KAGVTQTPRYLIKTRGQQVTLSCSPISGHRSVSWYQQTPGQGLQFLFEYFSETQRNKGNFPGRFSGRQFSNSRSEMNVSTLELGDSALYLCASSWSTGGNTEAFFGQGTRLTVV.

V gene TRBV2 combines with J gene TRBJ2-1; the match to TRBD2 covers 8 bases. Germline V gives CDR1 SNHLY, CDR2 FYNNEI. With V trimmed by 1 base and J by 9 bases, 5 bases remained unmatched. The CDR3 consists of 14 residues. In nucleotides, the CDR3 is TGTGCCAGCAGTGAAGACGGCGGGGGGCCTGAGCAGTTCTTC. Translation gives CASSEDGGGPEQFF.

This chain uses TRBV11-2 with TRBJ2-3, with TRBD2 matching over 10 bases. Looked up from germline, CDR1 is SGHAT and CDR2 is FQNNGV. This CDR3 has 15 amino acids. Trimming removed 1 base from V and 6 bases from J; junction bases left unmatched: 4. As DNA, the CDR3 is TGTGCCAGCAGCTTAGGGAGCGGGGGGGTCGATACGCAGTATTTT. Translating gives CASSLGSGGVDTQYF.

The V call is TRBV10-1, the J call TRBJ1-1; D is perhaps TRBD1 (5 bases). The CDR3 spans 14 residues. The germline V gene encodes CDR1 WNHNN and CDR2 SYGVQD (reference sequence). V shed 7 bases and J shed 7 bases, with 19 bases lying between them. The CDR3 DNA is TGCGCCAGCAAAGGGGTGGCCGGCTTGCGTGAAGCTTTCTTT. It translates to CASKGVAGLREAFF.

The CDR3 sequence is CASSPPPVHHRGANVLTF. As DNA, the CDR3 is TGTGCCAGCAGCCCGCCTCCGGTTCACCACCGAGGGGCCAACGTCCTGACTTTC. V is TRBV3-1 (or the pseudogene TRBV3-2) and J is TRBJ2-6; no reliable D call. The ends were cut back, 4 bases at V and 4 bases at J, with 20 bases in the middle. The germline CDR1 and CDR2 sequences are LGHDT and YNNKEL (reference sequence). CDR3 length equals 18 residues.

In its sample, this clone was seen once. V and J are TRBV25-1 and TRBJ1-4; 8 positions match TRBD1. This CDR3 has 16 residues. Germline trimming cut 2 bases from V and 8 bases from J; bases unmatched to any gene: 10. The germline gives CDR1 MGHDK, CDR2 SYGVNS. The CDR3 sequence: CASSEDIDRGREKLFF. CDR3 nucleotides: TGTGCCAGCAGTGAAGATATCGACAGGGGAAGGGAAAAACTGTTTTTT.

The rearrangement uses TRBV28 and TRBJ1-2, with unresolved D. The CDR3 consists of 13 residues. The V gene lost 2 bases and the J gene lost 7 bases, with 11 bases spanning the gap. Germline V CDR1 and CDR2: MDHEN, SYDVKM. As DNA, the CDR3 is TGTGCCAGCAGTTTAATTGGGGAGGTTGGCTACACCTTC. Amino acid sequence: CASSLIGEVGYTF.

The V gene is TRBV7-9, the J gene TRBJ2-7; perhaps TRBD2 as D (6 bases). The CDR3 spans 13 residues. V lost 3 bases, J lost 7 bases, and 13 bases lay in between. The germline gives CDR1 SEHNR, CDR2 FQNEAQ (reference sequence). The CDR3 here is CASSFAGIGEQYF. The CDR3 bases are TGTGCCAGCAGCTTTGCGGGGATAGGGGAGCAGTACTTC.

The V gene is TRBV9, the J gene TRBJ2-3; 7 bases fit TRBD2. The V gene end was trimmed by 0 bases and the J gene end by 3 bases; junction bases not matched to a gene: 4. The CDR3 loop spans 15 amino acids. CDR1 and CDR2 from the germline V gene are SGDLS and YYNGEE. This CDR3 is CASSVDPGGTDTQYF. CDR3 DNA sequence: TGTGCCAGCAGCGTAGACCCGGGGGGAACAGATACGCAGTATTTT.

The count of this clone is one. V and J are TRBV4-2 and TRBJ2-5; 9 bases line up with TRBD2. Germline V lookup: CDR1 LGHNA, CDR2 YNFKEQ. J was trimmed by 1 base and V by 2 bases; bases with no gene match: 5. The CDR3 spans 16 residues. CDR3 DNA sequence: TGTGCCAGCAGCCAACGGACTAGCGCCTCCCAAGAGACCCAGTACTTC. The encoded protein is CASSQRTSASQETQYF.

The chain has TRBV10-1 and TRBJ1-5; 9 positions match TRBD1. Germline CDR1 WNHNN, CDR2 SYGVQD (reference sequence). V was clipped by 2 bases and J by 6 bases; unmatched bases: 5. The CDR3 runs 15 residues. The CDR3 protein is CASSEDRGFCQPQHF. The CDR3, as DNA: TGCGCCAGCAGTGAGGACAGGGGGTTTTGTCAGCCCCAGCATTTT.

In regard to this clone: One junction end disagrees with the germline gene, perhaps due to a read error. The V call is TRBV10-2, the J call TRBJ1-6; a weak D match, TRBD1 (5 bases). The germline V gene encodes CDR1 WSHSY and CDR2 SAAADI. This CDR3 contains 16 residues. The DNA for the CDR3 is TGCGCCAGCAGTGAGATGGGGCCCTCCTCTAATTCACCCCTCCACTTT. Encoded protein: CASSEMGPSSNSPLHF.

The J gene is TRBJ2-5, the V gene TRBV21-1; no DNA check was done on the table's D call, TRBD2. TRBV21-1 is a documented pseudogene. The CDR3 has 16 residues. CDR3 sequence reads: CARTRYKRGACWSQYF. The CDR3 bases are TGTGCCAGGACCAGGTACAAGCGGGGGGCCTGTTGGTCCCAGTACTTC.

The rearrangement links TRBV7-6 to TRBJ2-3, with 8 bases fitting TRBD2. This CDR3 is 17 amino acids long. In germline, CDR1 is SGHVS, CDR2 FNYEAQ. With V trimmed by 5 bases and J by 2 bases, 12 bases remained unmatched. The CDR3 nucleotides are TGTGCCAGCAGCCGAGGGCGACTTAGCGGGGACACAGATACGCAGTATTTT. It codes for CASSRGRLSGDTDTQYF.

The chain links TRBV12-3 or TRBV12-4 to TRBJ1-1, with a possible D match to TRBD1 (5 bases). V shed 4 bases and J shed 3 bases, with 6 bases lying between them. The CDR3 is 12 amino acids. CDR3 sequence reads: CASSWGDTEAFF. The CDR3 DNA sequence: TGTGCCAGCAGTTGGGGGGACACTGAAGCTTTCTTT.

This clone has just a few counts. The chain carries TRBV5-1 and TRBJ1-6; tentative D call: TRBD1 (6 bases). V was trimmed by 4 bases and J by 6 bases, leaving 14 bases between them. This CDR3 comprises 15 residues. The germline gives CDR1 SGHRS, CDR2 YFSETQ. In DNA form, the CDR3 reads TGCGCCAGCAGCAACCGGGACACGACTAATTCACCCCTCCACTTT. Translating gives CASSNRDTTNSPLHF.

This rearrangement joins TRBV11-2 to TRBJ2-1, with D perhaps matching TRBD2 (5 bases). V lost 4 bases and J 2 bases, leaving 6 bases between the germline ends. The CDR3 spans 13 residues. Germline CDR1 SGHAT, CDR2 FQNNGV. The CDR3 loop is CASSSSPYNEQFF. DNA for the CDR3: TGTGCCAGCAGCTCTAGCCCCTACAATGAGCAGTTCTTC.

The CDR3 sequence is CASSYGGGGSGNTIYF. The CDR3 DNA follows: TGTGCCAGCAGTTACGGGGGCGGGGGCTCTGGAAACACCATATATTTT. This chain connects TRBV6-5 to TRBJ1-3; TRBD1 is a possible D gene (6 bases). The CDR3 contains 16 residues. V lost 2 bases and J lost 0, with 11 bases in between. The germline V gene has CDR1 MNHEY and CDR2 SVGAGI.

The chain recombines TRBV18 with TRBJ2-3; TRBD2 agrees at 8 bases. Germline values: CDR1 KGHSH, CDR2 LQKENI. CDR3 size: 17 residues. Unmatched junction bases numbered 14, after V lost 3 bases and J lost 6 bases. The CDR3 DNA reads TGTGCCAGCTCACCCGGGACCGGGACTAGGGGTTCGGATACGCAGTATTTT. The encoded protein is CASSPGTGTRGSDTQYF.

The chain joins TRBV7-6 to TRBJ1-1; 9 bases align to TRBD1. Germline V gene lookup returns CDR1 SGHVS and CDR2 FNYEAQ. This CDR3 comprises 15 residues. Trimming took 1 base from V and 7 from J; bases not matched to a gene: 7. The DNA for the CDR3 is TGTGCCAGCAGCTTAGATGGGACAGGGCATGGTGAAGCTTTCTTT. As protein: CASSLDGTGHGEAFF.

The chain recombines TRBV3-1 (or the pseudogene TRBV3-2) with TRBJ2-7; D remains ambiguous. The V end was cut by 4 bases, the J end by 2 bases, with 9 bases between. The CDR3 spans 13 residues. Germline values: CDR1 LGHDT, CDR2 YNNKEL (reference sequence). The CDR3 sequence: CASSRQATYEQYF. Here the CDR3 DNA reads TGTGCCAGCAGCCGTCAGGCGACCTACGAGCAGTACTTC.

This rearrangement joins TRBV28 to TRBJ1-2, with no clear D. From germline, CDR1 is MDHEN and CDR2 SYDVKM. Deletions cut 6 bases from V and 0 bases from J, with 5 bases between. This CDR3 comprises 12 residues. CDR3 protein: CASSQTNYGYTF. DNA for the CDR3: TGTGCCAGCAGCCAAACTAACTATGGCTACACCTTC.

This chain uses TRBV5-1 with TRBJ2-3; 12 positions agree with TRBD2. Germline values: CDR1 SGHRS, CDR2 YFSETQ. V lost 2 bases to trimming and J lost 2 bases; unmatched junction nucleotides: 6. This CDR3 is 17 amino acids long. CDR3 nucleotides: TGCGCCAGCAGCTTTTCTAGCGGGGGGGTTGACACAGATACGCAGTATTTT. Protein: CASSFSSGGVDTDTQYF.

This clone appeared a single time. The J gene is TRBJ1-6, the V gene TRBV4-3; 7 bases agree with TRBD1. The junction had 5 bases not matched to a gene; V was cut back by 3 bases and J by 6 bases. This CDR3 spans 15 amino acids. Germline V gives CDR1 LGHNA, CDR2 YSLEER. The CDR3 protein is CASSQGTAINSPLHF. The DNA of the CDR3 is TGCGCCAGCAGCCAGGGGACAGCTATTAATTCACCCCTCCACTTT.

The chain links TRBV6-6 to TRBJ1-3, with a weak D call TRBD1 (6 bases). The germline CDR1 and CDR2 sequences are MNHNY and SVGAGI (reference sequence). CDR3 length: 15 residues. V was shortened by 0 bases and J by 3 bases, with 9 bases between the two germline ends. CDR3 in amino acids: CASSYSQGHGNTIYF. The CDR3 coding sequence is TGTGCCAGCAGTTACTCCCAGGGACATGGAAACACCATATATTTT.